This T cell receptor beta chain was observed in a study of CD8+ T cells in alopecia areata. Investigators isolated RNA and reverse transcribed it into cDNA to act as the sequencing template. Assay: immunoSEQ multiplex PCR; the TCRdb copy retains only in-frame clones and omits some. There are tens of thousands of clones in the sample; 44% occur only once, and roughly 47% lies in the top ten. Regarding the study as a whole: Sequences from scalp samples also cover resident alphabeta T cells of normal skin. Between patients, shared TCR sequences were less clear than in mice. This was possibly due in part to HLA diversity in the patient population.

With regard to this clone: Its specificity is unknown.

CDR1 and CDR2 (germline): SGHTA, FQGNSA. Trimming took 6 bases from V and 4 from J, leaving 21 bases between them. This CDR3 comprises 16 residues. This chain links TRBV7-2 with TRBJ1-2; unclear D gene. The source of this sequence is a human donor with alopecia areata. Sequences were obtained from NKG2D-low CD8+ T cells sorted from blood. CDR3 amino acids: CASSSGGERAIYGYTF. The CDR3 region has the DNA TGTGCCAGCAGTTCGGGCGGGGAAAGGGCGATCTATGGCTACACCTTC.